This T cell receptor beta chain was sequenced during a study of cytomegalovirus exposure and HLA in healthy donors. Study results and limitations: Reported findings show TCR beta sequences accurately forecast HLA-A and HLA-B alleles in most subjects. Most TCR sequences proved rare, with some public TCRs found in many donors.

The PCR made use of 60 Vbeta and 13 Jbeta primers. The protocol was immunoSEQ multiplex PCR, while the TCRdb copy is restricted to in-frame clones and leaves out a portion. The sample contains some 130,000 clones, roughly two thirds of which appear only once. The CDR3 is 15 residues long. Trimming pared 10 bases from V and 2 bases from J, leaving 15 bases between. Per germline, CDR1 MNHEY and CDR2 SVGAGI. As regards this clone: Its antigen is unknown.

The material sequenced was PBMCs. The sequence was obtained from a man aged 25-45 years in good health and CMV-seropositive. V and J are TRBV6-5 and TRBJ1-6, with D unresolved. This CDR3 reads CATLLSEAYNSPLHF. DNA for the CDR3: TGTGCCACCCTTCTGTCTGAGGCCTATAATTCACCCCTCCACTTT.